One and the same sample provided the 25 T cell receptor beta chains below, sequenced in a study of shared clonotypes between healthy human individuals. The protocol was immunoSEQ multiplex PCR, while the TCRdb copy is restricted to in-frame clones and leaves out a portion. The sample lists 650,000 to 750,000 clones, about two thirds occurring once. The material sequenced was memory CD4+ T cells sorted from blood. This sample's subset: CD45RA-negative fraction. Receptors were obtained from a woman aged 30 to 39 in good health.

This sequence joins TRBV11-3 and TRBJ2-4; 8 bases match TRBD2. Germline loops: CDR1 SGHNT, CDR2 YENEEA. V dropped 1 base and J dropped 0; count of bases not matched to a gene: 5. CDR3 length equals 17 residues. The DNA of the CDR3 is TGTGCCAGCAGCTTAGTTGCGGGAGGCCTAGCCAAAAACATTCAGTACTTC. The encoded protein is CASSLVAGGLAKNIQYF.

In its sample, this clone was seen a few times. V and J are TRBV6-1 and TRBJ1-1; no firm D call. The germline V gene has CDR1 MNHNS and CDR2 SASEGT. The CDR3 has 14 residues. V lost 2 bases to trimming and J lost 1 base, with 8 bases between them. CDR3 amino acids: CASSEMSGNTEAFF. The CDR3 bases are TGTGCCAGCAGTGAAATGTCAGGGAACACTGAAGCTTTCTTT.

This rearrangement joins TRBV6-1 to TRBJ1-3, with D unresolved. CDR3 length equals 15 residues. Germline V lookup: CDR1 MNHNS, CDR2 SASEGT. Deletions cut 5 bases from V and 6 bases from J, with 17 bases between. The CDR3 loop reads CASSPRELAVNTIYF. Written as DNA, the CDR3 is TGTGCCAGCAGTCCCCGGGAGCTTGCGGTAAACACCATATATTTT.

About this clone itself: This may be a read error: a much more frequent sequence differs by one nucleotide. Other nucleotide sequences from this sample produce the same CDR3. The chain uses TRBV2 and TRBJ2-7, with D uncertain. Trimming cost V 6 bases and J 3 bases, with 6 bases left between them. CDR3 length: 11 residues. In germline, CDR1 is SNHLY, CDR2 FYNNEI. The CDR3 reads CASSAVYEQYF. In nucleotides, the CDR3 is TGTGCCAGCAGCGCGGTCTACGAGCAGTACTTC.

The rearrangement uses TRBV19 and TRBJ2-3, with TRBD1 matching 9 bases. Trimming took 1 base from V and 2 from J; bases not matched to a gene: 7. The germline V gene has CDR1 LNHDA and CDR2 SQIVND (reference sequence). The CDR3 is 17 residues long. The DNA of the CDR3 is TGTGCCAGTAGTATAGGAATCGGGACAGGGCTCACAGATACGCAGTATTTT. This sequence encodes CASSIGIGTGLTDTQYF.

This rearrangement joins TRBV28 to TRBJ1-4, with 9 positions matching TRBD1. The CDR3 has 16 residues. V dropped 6 bases and J dropped 8; count of bases not matched to a gene: 13. Germline V CDR1 and CDR2: MDHEN, SYDVKM. This chain's CDR3 is CASSPPPGQGGEKLFF. The CDR3 DNA sequence: TGTGCCAGCAGCCCACCTCCGGGACAGGGCGGAGAAAAACTGTTTTTT.

The sample holds a few counts of this clone. The rearrangement joins TRBV6-6 to TRBJ1-1, with D maybe TRBD1 (5 bases). Germline V gene lookup returns CDR1 MNHNY and CDR2 SVGAGI (reference sequence). The CDR3 is 15 residues long. Deletions cut 2 bases from V and 4 bases from J, with 14 bases between. The CDR3 sequence is CASSYRRGGSTEAFF. For the CDR3, the DNA is TGTGCCAGCAGTTACCGTCGGGGGGGGAGCACTGAAGCTTTCTTT.

This clone has only one observation. This chain uses TRBV19 with TRBJ2-1; D is undetermined. Germline assignment: CDR1 LNHDA and CDR2 SQIVND (reference sequence). The ends were cut back, 1 base at V and 9 bases at J, with 10 bases in the middle. CDR3 length equals 13 residues. The CDR3 coding sequence is TGTGCCAGTAGTATAGGTTGGCGAGTTGAGCAGTTCTTC. It encodes CASSIGWRVEQFF.

This clone was seen a few times. CDR3: CAIAGLAGFGEQFF. The CDR3 coding sequence is TGTGCCATCGCGGGACTAGCGGGATTCGGTGAGCAGTTCTTC. The gene calls are TRBV27 and TRBJ2-1; 13 bases map to TRBD2. V trimming: 10 bases; J trimming: 9 bases; junction bases outside the gene matches: 9. CDR1 and CDR2 from the germline V gene are MNHEY and SMNVEV (reference sequence). The CDR3 is 14 amino acids.

The chain joins TRBV6-6 to TRBJ2-3; unclear D gene. The V and J ends lost 4 bases and 9 bases respectively, with 11 bases between them. This CDR3 spans 12 amino acids. CDR1 is MNHNY, CDR2 SVGAGI, per germline (reference sequence). The CDR3 is CASSSTEITQYF. CDR3 DNA: TGTGCCAGCAGTTCGACTGAGATCACGCAGTATTTT.

This clone was counted between two and nine times. The identical CDR3 is also encoded by other nucleotide sequences in the sample. The chain links TRBV20-1 to TRBJ1-4; D is uncertain. CDR1 DFQATT and CDR2 SNEGSKA come from the germline V gene (reference sequence). This CDR3 region has 11 residues. Trimming removed 1 base at V and 8 bases at J, with 5 bases between. The CDR3 DNA reads TGCAGTGCTAGAGTAGGAGAAAAACTGTTTTTT. This codes for CSARVGEKLFF.

The V call is TRBV19, the J call TRBJ2-1; 8 bases agree with TRBD1. Trimming removed 5 bases from V and 7 bases from J; junction bases left unmatched: 13. The CDR3 extends over 16 amino acids. Per germline, CDR1 LNHDA and CDR2 SQIVND (reference sequence). CDR3 sequence (DNA): TGTGCCAGTAGTCCTCCAGGGGGCATGAAGGGGAATGAGCAGTTCTTC. It encodes CASSPPGGMKGNEQFF.

The rearrangement uses TRBV6-1 and TRBJ1-1; weak D call: TRBD1 (5 bases). Germline-derived CDR1 and CDR2 are MNHNS and SASEGT. The CDR3 is made up of 14 amino acids. The germline V and J ends were trimmed by 1 base and 4 bases, with 10 bases remaining between them. CDR3 DNA: TGTGCCAGCAGTGAAGGGGGACGGAGCACTGAAGCTTTCTTT. Protein: CASSEGGRSTEAFF.

In its sample, this clone was seen once. This chain joins TRBV4-1 and TRBJ2-3; 10 bases align to TRBD2. The germline V gene has CDR1 MGHRA and CDR2 YSYEKL. The CDR3 is 18 amino acids. The V gene end was trimmed by 1 base and the J gene end by 3 bases; junction bases not matched to a gene: 10. The CDR3 bases are TGCGCCAGCAGCCAAGTTCCCTTAGCGGGAGGACCGACAGATACGCAGTATTTT. As protein: CASSQVPLAGGPTDTQYF.

This clone showed up many times. The chain couples TRBV4-1 to TRBJ1-2, with a weak D call TRBD1 (5 bases). The V end was cut by 1 base, the J end by 8 bases, with 20 bases between. Germline V gene sequence: CDR1 MGHRA, CDR2 YSYEKL. The CDR3 loop spans 16 amino acids. The CDR3 region has the DNA TGCGCCAGCAGCCAAGGCACCCCCTACGGGGGTCTGGGCTACACCTTC. Its protein product is CASSQGTPYGGLGYTF.

J is TRBJ2-7 and V is TRBV30; 7 nucleotides align to TRBD2. V shed 5 bases, J shed 3 bases, and the junction held 13 bases outside the gene matches. Germline lookup yields CDR1 GTSNPN and CDR2 SVGIG (reference sequence). This CDR3 is 15 amino acids long. In DNA, the CDR3 is TGTGCCTGGCGAAGGGCTAGCGGACTAAACTACGAGCAGTACTTC. Encoded protein: CAWRRASGLNYEQYF.

The rearrangement uses TRBV7-9 and TRBJ2-7; D assignment may be TRBD1 or TRBD2 (5 bases each). Germline CDR1 is SEHNR and CDR2 is FQNEAQ (reference sequence). Trimming shortened V by 10 bases and J by 0 bases, and 16 bases separated the two germline ends. The CDR3 length is 14 residues. The CDR3 DNA sequence: TGTGCCACCGAACGGGGCGGAAGCTCCTACGAGCAGTACTTC. Translation: CATERGGSSYEQYF.

The V gene is TRBV2, the J gene TRBJ1-2, with D maybe TRBD1 (6 bases). This CDR3 contains 14 residues. Germline lookup yields CDR1 SNHLY and CDR2 FYNNEI. V lost 1 base and J 7 bases, leaving 13 bases between the germline ends. CDR3 bases: TGTGCCAGCAGTGAAGTACAGGGCGGGGGTGGCTACACCTTC. As protein: CASSEVQGGGGYTF.

The chain combines TRBV18 with TRBJ2-5, with a weak D call TRBD2 (7 bases). Trimming left V 3 bases short and J 5 bases short, with 13 bases between. The CDR3 runs to 14 residues. Germline V lookup: CDR1 KGHSH, CDR2 LQKENI. In DNA, the CDR3 is TGTGCCAGCTCACCCTCGAGGGGGGGCGAGACCCAGTACTTC. Residues: CASSPSRGGETQYF.

The chain has TRBV12-5 and TRBJ1-2; 11 nucleotides match TRBD1. V lost 2 bases and J lost 3; bases outside the gene matches: 8. The CDR3 length is 17 residues. Germline V gives CDR1 LGHNT, CDR2 FRNRAP. CDR3 nucleotide sequence: TGTGCTAGTGGTTTGTTCGGTCTGGGACAGGGGGACTATGGCTACACCTTC. Its translation is CASGLFGLGQGDYGYTF.

This clone showed up just a few times. The gene calls are TRBV28 and TRBJ1-2, with 8 bases matching TRBD1. The CDR3 is 17 amino acids. CDR1 and CDR2 from the germline V gene are MDHEN and SYDVKM. V shed 5 bases, J shed 0 bases, and the junction held 11 bases outside the gene matches. CDR3 DNA sequence: TGTGCCAGCAGTACACCGGGACAGGTGCCCTCTAACTATGGCTACACCTTC. Its translation is CASSTPGQVPSNYGYTF.

The chain uses TRBV9 and TRBJ2-1, with 11 bases fitting TRBD1. The CDR3 length is 16 residues. CDR1 is SGDLS and CDR2 is YYNGEE in the germline V gene. The J segment lost 5 bases and the V segment lost 0 bases, leaving 4 bases of the junction unmatched. This CDR3 is CASSVGRTGGHNEQFF. DNA for the CDR3: TGTGCCAGCAGCGTAGGGAGGACAGGGGGCCACAATGAGCAGTTCTTC.

This clone was recorded only once. The chain is built from TRBV30 and TRBJ1-5, with a tentative D call TRBD1 (6 bases). The CDR3 covers 14 residues. Trimming took off 1 base at V and 5 bases at J, with 12 bases between the two ends. Per the germline V gene, CDR1 is GTSNPN and CDR2 is SVGIG (reference sequence). The CDR3: CAWSEKDSHQPQHF. CDR3 nucleotides: TGTGCCTGGAGTGAAAAGGACAGCCATCAGCCCCAGCATTTT.

This sequence joins TRBV5-1 and TRBJ2-5, with 9 bases fitting TRBD2. Germline V lookup: CDR1 SGHRS, CDR2 YFSETQ. This CDR3 contains 16 residues. J lost 2 bases, V lost 2 bases, and 7 bases had no gene match. As DNA, the CDR3 is TGCGCCAGCAGCTTAAGCGGGAGGACGATACAAGAGACCCAGTACTTC. Translating gives CASSLSGRTIQETQYF. Combining the CDR3 with reference TRBV5-1 and TRBJ2-5 gives the whole variable domain KAGVTQTPRYLIKTRGQQVTLSCSPISGHRSVSWYQQTPGQGLQFLFEYFSETQRNKGNFPGRFSGRQFSNSRSEMNVSTLELGDSALYLCASSLSGRTIQETQYFGPGTRLLVL.

This clone was seen more than once but under ten times. The chain couples TRBV5-1 to TRBJ2-2, with D possibly TRBD2 on 5 matching bases. The CDR3 is made up of 15 amino acids. With 0 bases removed from V and 6 bases from J, the gap between germline ends came to 12 bases. Germline lookup yields CDR1 SGHRS and CDR2 YFSETQ. CDR3 protein: CASSLDPGLAGELFF. CDR3 in DNA: TGCGCCAGCAGCTTGGATCCGGGGTTGGCCGGGGAGCTGTTTTTT.